This TCR beta chain appears in the sequencing data of a study of shared clonotypes between healthy human individuals. Overall study context: Donor ages ranged 18 to 49 years: a couple of women, three men.

Details on this clone: Antigen unknown.

The input for sorted-subset replicate PCRs was approximately 200 ng DNA, around 27,000 T cell genomes. Profiling relied on immunoSEQ multiplex PCR, and the TCRdb table lists in-frame clones only, not all of them. Of roughly 2,000,000 clones in the sample, about 95% were seen once. Naive CD8 isolation took CD45RO-negative cells positively selected for CCR7 and excluded terminally differentiated effector memory CD45RA+ cells. General study results and limits: An effect of sequencing depth on clonotype sharing among donors was expected. Clonotypes which were not shared had lower generation probabilities than clonotypes that all four donors shared.

Trimming pared 3 bases from V and 6 bases from J, leaving 15 bases between. Per germline, CDR1 SEHNR and CDR2 FQNEAQ (reference sequence). This CDR3 has 14 amino acids. The chain has TRBV7-9 and TRBJ2-7; no definite D call. The sequence was obtained from a man aged 18 to 30 in good health. Sample: naive CD8+ T cells sorted from blood. CDR3 nucleotide sequence: TGTGCCAGCAGCTTTAAGGGAACCCTCTCCGAGCAGTACTTC. Translation: CASSFKGTLSEQYF.